A selection of T cell receptor beta chains follows, all from one sample in a study of T-cell reconstitution after alpha-beta-depleted transplantation in children. TCRdb passed the PCR reads through MiXCR, listing each CDR3 protein once. The sample holds about 610,000 distinct CDR3 sequences, over 25% seen once. The sample was PBMCs, taken before TCRalphabeta/CD19-depleted stem cell transplant. These TCRs come from a boy under three years old with Wiskott-Aldrich syndrome, due to receive a stem cell transplant. Each CDR3 is given with its conserved first and last residue. The D gene is left open where the match is weak. Expanded clones are given a class, and other clones once, few, many or no size at all.

clone_size: few; v_call: TRBV5-1; j_call: TRBJ2-3; d_call: .; cdr3_nt: TGCGCCAGCAGCTTGGGACAGGCGGTGATATTTAGCACAGATACGCAGTATTTT; cdr3_aa: CASSLGQAVIFSTDTQYF
clone_size: .; v_call: TRBV3-1; j_call: TRBJ2-2; d_call: .; cdr3_nt: TGTGCCAGCAGTTACATCGTCCTAGCTGGGGGTCCCGGGGAGCTGTTTTTT; cdr3_aa: CASSYIVLAGGPGELFF
clone_size: few; v_call: TRBV5-5; j_call: TRBJ1-5; d_call: .; cdr3_nt: TGTGCCAGCAGCTCTTTGGGGGGGTTCAATCAGCCCCAGCATTTT; cdr3_aa: CASSSLGGFNQPQHF
clone_size: .; v_call: TRBV9; j_call: TRBJ2-1; d_call: TRBD2; cdr3_nt: TGTGCCAGCAGCGTAGCTGCTAGCGGGAGCTTCGGGACATGGGATGAGCAGTTCTTC; cdr3_aa: CASSVAASGSFGTWDEQFF
clone_size: few; v_call: TRBV5-8; j_call: TRBJ1-6; d_call: .; cdr3_nt: TGTGCCAGCAGCTTAACAGGGTTGGGGAATTCACCCCTCCACTTT; cdr3_aa: CASSLTGLGNSPLHF
clone_size: .; v_call: TRBV7-2; j_call: TRBJ2-7; d_call: TRBD2; cdr3_nt: TGTGCCAGCAGCTTAAGGGCTAGCGGGGGGACCTACGAGCAGTACTTC; cdr3_aa: CASSLRASGGTYEQYF
clone_size: once; v_call: TRBV20-1; j_call: TRBJ2-1; d_call: .; cdr3_nt: TGCAGTGCAAACGGACAGTCGAATGAGCAGTTCTTC; cdr3_aa: CSANGQSNEQFF
clone_size: few; v_call: TRBV20-1; j_call: TRBJ1-1; d_call: .; cdr3_nt: TGCAGTGCTAGTCCCAGAGAAGCTTTCTTT; cdr3_aa: CSASPREAFF
clone_size: few; v_call: TRBV11-2; j_call: TRBJ2-3; d_call: TRBD2; cdr3_nt: TGTGCCAGCACCAACTGGGGGGTACTAGCGAGAGCAGGAACAGATACGCAGTATTTT; cdr3_aa: CASTNWGVLARAGTDTQYF
clone_size: .; v_call: TRBV12-3/TRBV12-4; j_call: TRBJ2-3; d_call: .; cdr3_nt: TGTGCCAGCAGTTTCGCAGGGAAGGGCACAGATACGCAGTATTTT; cdr3_aa: CASSFAGKGTDTQYF
clone_size: .; v_call: TRBV12-3/TRBV12-4; j_call: TRBJ2-1; d_call: .; cdr3_nt: TGTGCCAGCAGTTTAATCATCGGCTATGAGCAGTTCTTC; cdr3_aa: CASSLIIGYEQFF
clone_size: .; v_call: TRBV20-1; j_call: TRBJ2-6; d_call: .; cdr3_nt: TGCAGTGCGCGGAGAGCTGGGGCCAACGTCCTGACTTTC; cdr3_aa: CSARRAGANVLTF
clone_size: few; v_call: TRBV5-1; j_call: TRBJ1-3; d_call: .; cdr3_nt: TGCGCCAGCAGCTTAACAGGGTCTGGAAACACCATATATTTT; cdr3_aa: CASSLTGSGNTIYF
clone_size: many; v_call: TRBV11-2; j_call: TRBJ2-1; d_call: TRBD2; cdr3_nt: TGTGCCAGCAGCGCAGGATGGGCTAGCGGGAGGAGTGAGCAGTTCTTC; cdr3_aa: CASSAGWASGRSEQFF
clone_size: .; v_call: TRBV25-1; j_call: TRBJ2-3; d_call: .; cdr3_nt: TGTGCCAGCATTGAACCAACAGATACGCAGTATTTT; cdr3_aa: CASIEPTDTQYF
clone_size: few; v_call: TRBV5-1; j_call: TRBJ2-1; d_call: .; cdr3_nt: TGCGCCAGCAGCTTGGGGGTCGGGGTCGACAATGAGCAGTTCTTC; cdr3_aa: CASSLGVGVDNEQFF
clone_size: .; v_call: TRBV12-3/TRBV12-4; j_call: TRBJ2-1; d_call: .; cdr3_nt: TGTGCCAGCAGTTTAACCCGGGTTCATCTGAATGAGCAGTTCTTC; cdr3_aa: CASSLTRVHLNEQFF
clone_size: .; v_call: TRBV28; j_call: TRBJ2-7; d_call: .; cdr3_nt: TGTGCCAGCAGGAATACAGGGATGAGGGAGCAGTACTTC; cdr3_aa: CASRNTGMREQYF
clone_size: .; v_call: TRBV6-6; j_call: TRBJ1-1; d_call: .; cdr3_nt: TGTGCCAGCAGTCAGGTTTCGAACACTGAAGCTTTCTTT; cdr3_aa: CASSQVSNTEAFF
clone_size: few; v_call: TRBV7-9; j_call: TRBJ2-1; d_call: .; cdr3_nt: TGTGCCAGCAGCCCGGGAGGGGCAGGGGGCATAGATGAGCAGTTCTTC; cdr3_aa: CASSPGGAGGIDEQFF
clone_size: .; v_call: TRBV7-9; j_call: TRBJ1-2; d_call: .; cdr3_nt: TGTGCCAGCAGCTTATGGACAGACTCCCGGAGGGGCTACACCTTC; cdr3_aa: CASSLWTDSRRGYTF
clone_size: few; v_call: TRBV12-3/TRBV12-4; j_call: TRBJ1-2; d_call: .; cdr3_nt: TGTGCCAGCAGTTTACGAGTTTTGGGCTACACCTTC; cdr3_aa: CASSLRVLGYTF
clone_size: .; v_call: TRBV7-9; j_call: TRBJ1-1; d_call: .; cdr3_nt: TGTGCCAGCAGCCTCCTTTGGTGGACTGAAGCTTTCTTT; cdr3_aa: CASSLLWWTEAFF
clone_size: .; v_call: TRBV5-1; j_call: TRBJ2-1; d_call: TRBD2; cdr3_nt: TGCGCCAGCAGCTTCCGACTAGCGGGAGGGCCGGACAATGAGCAGTTCTTC; cdr3_aa: CASSFRLAGGPDNEQFF
clone_size: few; v_call: TRBV20-1; j_call: TRBJ2-7; d_call: TRBD1; cdr3_nt: TGCAGTGCTACACGGGACAGGGGGCCCCGAGAGCAGTACTTC; cdr3_aa: CSATRDRGPREQYF
clone_size: .; v_call: TRBV7-6; j_call: TRBJ2-7; d_call: .; cdr3_nt: TGTGCCAGCAGCCTAACATATAACTACGAGCAGTACTTC; cdr3_aa: CASSLTYNYEQYF
clone_size: .; v_call: TRBV5-1; j_call: TRBJ2-7; d_call: TRBD1; cdr3_nt: TGCGCCAGCAGCGTGGGACAGGGATTAGGCGAGCAGTACTTC; cdr3_aa: CASSVGQGLGEQYF
clone_size: few; v_call: TRBV7-6; j_call: TRBJ2-7; d_call: .; cdr3_nt: TGTGCCAGCAGCCCACTCGACGGCTCTAACGAGCAGTACTTC; cdr3_aa: CASSPLDGSNEQYF
clone_size: few; v_call: TRBV24-1; j_call: TRBJ1-2; d_call: .; cdr3_nt: TGTGCCACCAGTACAGGACGGGAAATCTATGGCTACACCTTC; cdr3_aa: CATSTGREIYGYTF